The T cell receptor (beta chain) described here comes from a study of PD-1 blockade in classical Hodgkin lymphoma. Broader study findings: Only CD4+ TCR diversity, not CD8+, had risen significantly by C4D1.

Every patient had relapsed following autologous stem cell transplantation, and cohorts differed in brentuximab vedotin exposure. As regards this clone: Its specificity is not known.

Clones were read by immunoSEQ multiplex PCR, and TCRdb kept only the in-frame ones, dropping some. The sample has nearly 55,000 clones; approximately 81% are singletons. Germline loops: CDR1 SEHNR, CDR2 FQNEAQ (reference sequence). V shed 5 bases and J 9 bases; nucleotides not matched to a gene: 4. CDR3 length: 14 residues. The material sequenced was peripheral blood mononuclear cells (PBMCs), taken at baseline. This TCR derives from a human donor with classical Hodgkin lymphoma. This rearrangement joins TRBV7-9 to TRBJ2-1, with TRBD2 identical over 13 bases. As DNA, the CDR3 is TGTGCCAGCAGCGCCGGGACTAGCGGGACTGAGCAGTTCTTC. It specifies CASSAGTSGTEQFF.